This T cell receptor beta chain was identified during a study of graft-versus-host responses after intestinal transplantation. The assay was immunoSEQ multiplex PCR, and TCRdb's table has in-frame clones only and misses some. The sample yields about 7,700 clones, 95% to 98% seen once. CDR1 is SNHLY and CDR2 is FYNNEI in the germline V gene. CDR3 length: 14 residues. V dropped 9 bases and J dropped 6 bases, with 18 bases sitting between them. The material sequenced was PBMCs, taken 23 days after intestinal transplant. The V call is TRBV2, the J call TRBJ1-3; possible D gene TRBD1, 6 bases. The sequence was collected from a human patient who received an intestinal transplant, so some T cells may come from the graft donor. CDR3 coding DNA: TGTGCCAGTCAGGATTGGGGGCTCGAAAACACCATATATTTT. This gives the protein CASQDWGLENTIYF.